This TCR beta chain was observed in a study of T cells in Graves' hyperthyroidism and ophthalmopathy. V was shortened by 0 bases and J by 3 bases, with 12 bases between the two germline ends. The CDR3 has 17 amino acids. Germline V gene sequence: CDR1 LGHDT, CDR2 YNNKEL (reference sequence). Stable hyperthyroidism: no ophthalmopathy progression over 18 months of follow-up. General study points: Ophthalmopathy, as predicted by the model, came a median 6.5 months after the prediction.

Using RNA transcripts as the source, TCR beta CDR3 regions were amplified. The TCR CDR3 was amplified in a first-round RT-PCR using the HTBI primer set. TCRdb independently ran MiXCR on the multiplex PCR reads; one entry per CDR3 protein. The sample comprises around 420,000 distinct CDR3 sequences, 15% to 17% of which are singletons, and 13% to 15% rests with the top ten. This clonotype was recorded many times. Its antigen is not known. The sequenced material came from blood. The chain recombines TRBV3-1 with TRBJ1-6; D is possibly TRBD1 (6 bases). This TCR was sampled from a woman between 18 and 29 years old with Graves' hyperthyroidism. The CDR3 spells CASSQEGGQSYNSPLHF. The DNA for the CDR3 is TGTGCCAGCAGCCAAGAAGGCGGACAGAGCTATAATTCACCCCTCCACTTT.